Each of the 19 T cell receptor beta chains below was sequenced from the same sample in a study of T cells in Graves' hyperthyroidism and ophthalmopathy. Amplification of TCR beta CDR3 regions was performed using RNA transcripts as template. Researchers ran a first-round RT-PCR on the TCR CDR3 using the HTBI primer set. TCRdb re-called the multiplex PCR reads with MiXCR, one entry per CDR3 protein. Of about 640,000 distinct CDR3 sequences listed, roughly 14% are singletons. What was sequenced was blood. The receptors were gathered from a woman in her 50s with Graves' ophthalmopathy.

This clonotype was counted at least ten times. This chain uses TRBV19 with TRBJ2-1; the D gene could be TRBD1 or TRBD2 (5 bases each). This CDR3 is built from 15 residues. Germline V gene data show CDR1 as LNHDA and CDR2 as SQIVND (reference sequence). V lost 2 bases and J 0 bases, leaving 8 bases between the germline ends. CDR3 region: CASSIWGSSYNEQFF. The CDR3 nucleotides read TGTGCCAGTAGTATATGGGGGAGCTCCTACAATGAGCAGTTCTTC.

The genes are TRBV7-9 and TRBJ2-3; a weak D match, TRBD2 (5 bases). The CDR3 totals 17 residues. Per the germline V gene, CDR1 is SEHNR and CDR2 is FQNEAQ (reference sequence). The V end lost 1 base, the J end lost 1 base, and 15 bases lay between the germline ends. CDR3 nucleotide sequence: TGTGCCAGCAGCTTAGAAAGGTTGAGTAGCGGCACAGATACGCAGTATTTT. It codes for CASSLERLSSGTDTQYF.

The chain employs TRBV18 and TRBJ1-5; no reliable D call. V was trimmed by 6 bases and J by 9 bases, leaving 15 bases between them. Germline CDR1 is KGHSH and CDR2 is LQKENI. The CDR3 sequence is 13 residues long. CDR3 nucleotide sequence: TGTGCCAGCTCCCCCGGCCCGTCGACGCCCCAGCATTTT. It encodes CASSPGPSTPQHF.

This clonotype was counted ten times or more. As DNA, the CDR3 is TGTGCCAGCAGCCCGGGGACAGGGGGCCGCGAGCAGTACTTC. It codes for CASSPGTGGREQYF. This sequence joins TRBV12-3 or TRBV12-4 and TRBJ2-7; 12 bases match TRBD1. This CDR3 region has 14 residues. Germline trimming cut 6 bases from V and 6 bases from J; bases unmatched to any gene: 6.

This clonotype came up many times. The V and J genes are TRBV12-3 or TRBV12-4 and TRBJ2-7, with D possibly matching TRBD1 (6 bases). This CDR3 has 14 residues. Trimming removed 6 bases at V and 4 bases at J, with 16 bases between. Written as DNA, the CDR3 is TGTGCCAGCAGAGGGGGTGGGGCGGGTTACGAGCAGTACTTC. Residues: CASRGGGAGYEQYF.

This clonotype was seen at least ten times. CDR3 DNA sequence: TGCAGTGCTAAGGACAGGAAAATTAGCAGCAATCAGCCCCAGCATTTT. Its protein is CSAKDRKISSNQPQHF. This chain joins TRBV20-1 and TRBJ1-5; 7 nucleotides align to TRBD1. Trimming at V came to 4 bases and at J to 1 base, leaving 10 bases not matched to a gene. CDR1 is DFQATT and CDR2 is SNEGSKA in the germline V gene (reference sequence). This CDR3 comprises 16 residues.

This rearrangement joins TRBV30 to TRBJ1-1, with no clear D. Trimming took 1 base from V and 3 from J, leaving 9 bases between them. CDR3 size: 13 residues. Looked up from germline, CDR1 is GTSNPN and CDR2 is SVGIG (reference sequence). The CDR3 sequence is CAWSASVYTEAFF. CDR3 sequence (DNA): TGTGCCTGGAGTGCCTCGGTTTACACTGAAGCTTTCTTT.

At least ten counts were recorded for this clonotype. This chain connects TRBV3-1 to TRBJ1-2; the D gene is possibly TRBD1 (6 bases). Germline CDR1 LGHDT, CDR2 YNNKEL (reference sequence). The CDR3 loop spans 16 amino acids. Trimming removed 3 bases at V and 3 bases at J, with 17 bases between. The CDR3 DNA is TGTGCCAGCAGCCAGTTAACCCAGGGGATGGACTATGGCTACACCTTC. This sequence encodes CASSQLTQGMDYGYTF.

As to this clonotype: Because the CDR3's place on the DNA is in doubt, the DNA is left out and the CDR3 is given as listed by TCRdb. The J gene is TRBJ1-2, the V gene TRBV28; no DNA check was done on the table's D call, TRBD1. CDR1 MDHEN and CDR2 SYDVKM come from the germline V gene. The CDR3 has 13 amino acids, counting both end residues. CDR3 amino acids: CASSFGSGGGYTF.

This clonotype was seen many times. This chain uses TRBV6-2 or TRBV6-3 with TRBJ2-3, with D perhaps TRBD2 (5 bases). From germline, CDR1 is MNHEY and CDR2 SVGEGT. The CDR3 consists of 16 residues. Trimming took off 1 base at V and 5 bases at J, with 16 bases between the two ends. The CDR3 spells CASSYLGLEAQDTQYF. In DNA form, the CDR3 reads TGTGCCAGCAGTTACTTAGGACTTGAAGCACAAGATACGCAGTATTTT.

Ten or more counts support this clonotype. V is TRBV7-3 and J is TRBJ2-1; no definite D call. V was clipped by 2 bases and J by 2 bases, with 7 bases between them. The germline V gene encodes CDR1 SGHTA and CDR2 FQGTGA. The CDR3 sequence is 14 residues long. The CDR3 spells CASSLGRTYNEQFF. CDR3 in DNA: TGTGCCAGCAGCTTAGGCCGTACCTACAATGAGCAGTTCTTC. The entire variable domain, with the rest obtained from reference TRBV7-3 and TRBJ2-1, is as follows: GAGVSQTPSNKVTEKGKYVELRCDPISGHTALYWYRQSLGQGPEFLIYFQGTGAADDSGLPNDRFFAVRPEGSVSTLKIQRTERGDSAVYLCASSLGRTYNEQFFGPGTRLTVL.

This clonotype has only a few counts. CDR3 residues: CASSQDGTGDTEAFF. The CDR3 coding sequence is TGTGCCAGCAGCCAAGATGGGACAGGGGACACTGAAGCTTTCTTT. The V call is TRBV4-2, the J call TRBJ1-1, with 10 bases identical to TRBD1. This CDR3 has 15 amino acids. CDR1 is LGHNA and CDR2 is YNFKEQ in the germline V gene. Trimming took 0 bases from V and 3 from J; bases not matched to a gene: 1.

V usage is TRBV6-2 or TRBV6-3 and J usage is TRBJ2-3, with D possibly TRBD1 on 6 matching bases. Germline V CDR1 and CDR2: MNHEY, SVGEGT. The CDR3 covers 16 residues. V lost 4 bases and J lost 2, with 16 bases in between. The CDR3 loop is CASSLQGRISTDTQYF. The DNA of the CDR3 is TGTGCCAGCAGTTTACAGGGAAGGATTTCCACAGATACGCAGTATTTT.

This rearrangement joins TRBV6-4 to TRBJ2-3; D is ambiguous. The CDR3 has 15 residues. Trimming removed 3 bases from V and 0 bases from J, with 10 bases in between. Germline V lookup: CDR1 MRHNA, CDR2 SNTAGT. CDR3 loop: CASSENRVSTDTQYF. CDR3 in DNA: TGTGCCAGCAGTGAAAACAGAGTTAGCACAGATACGCAGTATTTT.

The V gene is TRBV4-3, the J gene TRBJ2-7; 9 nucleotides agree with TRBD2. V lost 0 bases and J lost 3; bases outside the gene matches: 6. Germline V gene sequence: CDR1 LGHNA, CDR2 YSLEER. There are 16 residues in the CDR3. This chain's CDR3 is CASSQEMETSGYEQYF. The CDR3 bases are TGCGCCAGCAGCCAAGAAATGGAGACTAGCGGCTACGAGCAGTACTTC.

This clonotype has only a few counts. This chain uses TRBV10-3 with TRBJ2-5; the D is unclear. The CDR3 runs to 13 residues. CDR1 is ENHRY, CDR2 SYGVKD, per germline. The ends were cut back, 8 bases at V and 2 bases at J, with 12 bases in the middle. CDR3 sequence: CAIWVPAQETQYF. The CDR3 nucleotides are TGTGCCATCTGGGTCCCCGCTCAAGAGACCCAGTACTTC.

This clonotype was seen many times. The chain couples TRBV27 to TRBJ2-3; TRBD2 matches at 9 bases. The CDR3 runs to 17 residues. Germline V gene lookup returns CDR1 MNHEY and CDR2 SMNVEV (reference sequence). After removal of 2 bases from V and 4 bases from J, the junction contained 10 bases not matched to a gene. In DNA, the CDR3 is TGTGCCAGCAGTTTACGACCCGGGACTAGCCGTCCAGATACGCAGTATTTT. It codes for CASSLRPGTSRPDTQYF.

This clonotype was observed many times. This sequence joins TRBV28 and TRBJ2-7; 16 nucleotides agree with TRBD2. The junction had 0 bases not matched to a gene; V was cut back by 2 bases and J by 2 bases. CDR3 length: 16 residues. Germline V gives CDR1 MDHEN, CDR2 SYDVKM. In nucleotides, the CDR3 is TGTGCCAGCAGTTTAGGGACTAGCGGGAGGGCCTACGAGCAGTACTTC. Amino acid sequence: CASSLGTSGRAYEQYF.

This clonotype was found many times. Here the CDR3 reads CASSSRQGRVFYTEAFF. CDR3 DNA: TGTGCCAGCAGTTCCAGACAGGGCAGGGTCTTTTACACTGAAGCTTTCTTT. V is TRBV28 and J is TRBJ1-1; 7 bases match TRBD1. With 4 bases clipped from V and 3 bases from J, the junction kept 14 bases outside the gene matches. This CDR3 contains 17 residues. Per germline, CDR1 MDHEN and CDR2 SYDVKM.